These 26 T cell receptor beta chains originate from one sample sequenced in a study of T cells in tumors after PD-1 blockade. The time point is: second of two pre-therapy site-matched biopsies approximately 2 months apart. Data came from immunoSEQ multiplex PCR; TCRdb stores just in-frame clones and leaves some out. This repertoire shows 1,500 to 2,000 clones, 74% found once; its top ten account for around 12%. Material: tumor tissue, obtained before anti-PD-1 treatment. The receptors stem from a human donor with basal cell carcinoma.

The chain uses TRBV7-9 and TRBJ2-2; maybe TRBD2 (6 bases). V shed 5 bases and J shed 4 bases, with 14 bases lying between them. Germline values: CDR1 SEHNR, CDR2 FQNEAQ (reference sequence). The CDR3 loop spans 15 amino acids. The CDR3 sequence: CASSPRDGGTGELFF. The CDR3 DNA follows: TGTGCCAGCAGCCCCCGGGACGGGGGCACCGGGGAGCTGTTTTTT.

The chain uses TRBV10-3 and TRBJ1-3, with 12 bases identical to TRBD1. The CDR3 runs 15 residues. CDR1 is ENHRY and CDR2 is SYGVKD in the germline V gene. After removal of 10 bases from V and 4 bases from J, the junction contained 8 bases not matched to a gene. CDR3 DNA: TGTGCCACGGGACAGGGGGCCAGTGACGGAAACACCATATATTTT. Amino acid sequence: CATGQGASDGNTIYF.

Written as DNA, the CDR3 is TGTGCCAGCAGTCGACAGGGTAGCAATGAGCAGTTCTTC. Translation gives CASSRQGSNEQFF. The chain links TRBV5-6 to TRBJ2-1; 7 nucleotides line up with TRBD1. The CDR3 has 13 residues. Losses at the gene ends were 5 bases for V and 6 bases for J; bases not matched to a gene: 5. Germline V CDR1 and CDR2: SGHDT, YYEEEE.

This clone was observed a single time. CDR3 sequence reads: CASSRLAGGQETQYF. DNA for the CDR3: TGTGCCAGCAGTCGACTAGCGGGGGGGCAAGAGACCCAGTACTTC. The chain has TRBV6-4 and TRBJ2-5, with TRBD2 identical over 14 bases. Germline V gene data show CDR1 as MRHNA and CDR2 as SNTAGT. V was pared by 5 bases and J by 2 bases, with 1 base of the junction left unmatched. CDR3 size: 15 residues.

The rearrangement uses TRBV10-2 and TRBJ2-7, with 10 positions matching TRBD2. In germline, CDR1 is WSHSY, CDR2 SAAADI. The CDR3 runs to 12 residues. The J segment lost 7 bases and the V segment lost 8 bases, leaving 5 bases of the junction unmatched. The CDR3 sequence: CASGTSVLEQYF. CDR3 in DNA: TGCGCCAGCGGGACTAGCGTGTTAGAGCAGTACTTC.

The V and J genes are TRBV4-1 and TRBJ2-7; TRBD1 aligns across 9 bases. The CDR3 runs to 14 residues. The V segment lost 4 bases and the J segment 0 bases; nucleotides outside the gene matches: 1. In germline, CDR1 is MGHRA, CDR2 YSYEKL. The CDR3 DNA reads as TGCGCCAGCAGCCGGGGACAGGGCTCCTACGAGCAGTACTTC. This encodes CASSRGQGSYEQYF.

The chain combines TRBV6-5 with TRBJ2-3; possibly TRBD1 for D (5 bases). Trimming pared 4 bases from V and 3 bases from J, leaving 14 bases between. The germline gives CDR1 MNHEY, CDR2 SVGAGI. CDR3 length: 15 residues. DNA of the CDR3: TGTGCCAGCAGTTCCCGCCTGGGGCAAACAGATACGCAGTATTTT. It translates to CASSSRLGQTDTQYF.

The chain carries TRBV6-4 and TRBJ2-1; 9 bases match TRBD1. V dropped 0 bases and J dropped 10; count of bases not matched to a gene: 7. The CDR3 length is 15 residues. Germline V gene lookup returns CDR1 MRHNA and CDR2 SNTAGT. The DNA for the CDR3 is TGTGCCAGCAGTGACTCGCGGGACAGGGTTTCCGAGCAGTTCTTC. It is translated as CASSDSRDRVSEQFF.

The chain has TRBV2 and TRBJ2-1; TRBD1 matches 9 bases. The CDR3 covers 12 residues. After removal of 6 bases from V and 7 bases from J, the junction contained 1 base not matched to a gene. CDR1 is SNHLY, CDR2 FYNNEI, per germline. In DNA form, the CDR3 reads TGTGCCAGCAGGGACAGGGGAAATGAGCAGTTCTTC. Translation gives CASRDRGNEQFF.

The gene calls are TRBV2 and TRBJ2-6; the D is unclear. Germline CDR1 and CDR2: SNHLY and FYNNEI. Trimming removed 4 bases at V and 3 bases at J, with 4 bases between. The CDR3 totals 13 residues. Written as DNA, the CDR3 is TGTGCCAGCAGTGGGGATGGGGCCAACGTCCTGACTTTC. It yields the protein CASSGDGANVLTF.

The CDR3 DNA is TGTGCCAGCAGCCTGCGCACGGGTTTTACTTACGAGCAGTACTTC. It yields the protein CASSLRTGFTYEQYF. This chain links TRBV3-1 (or the pseudogene TRBV3-2) with TRBJ2-7; D gene uncertain. The CDR3 runs to 15 residues. Germline CDR1 is LGHDT and CDR2 is YNNKEL (reference sequence). Trimming removed 4 bases from V and 4 bases from J, with 17 bases in between.

This clone was counted between two and nine times. This chain connects TRBV6-4 to TRBJ2-7; 8 bases align to TRBD1. The J segment lost 4 bases and the V segment lost 3 bases, leaving 8 bases of the junction unmatched. CDR3 length equals 15 residues. Germline-derived CDR1 and CDR2 are MRHNA and SNTAGT. The CDR3 reads CASSDSRDRSYEQYF. CDR3 nucleotides: TGTGCCAGCAGTGATTCTAGGGACAGGTCATACGAGCAGTACTTC.

The chain is built from TRBV20-1 and TRBJ1-2; D unresolved. The CDR3 extends over 14 amino acids. Germline V CDR1 and CDR2: DFQATT, SNEGSKA (reference sequence). V was pared by 3 bases and J by 13 bases, with 24 bases between. The CDR3, as DNA: TGCAGTGCTAGTATTCTGGGATCCCCCATATATTGCACCTTC. Translating it yields CSASILGSPIYCTF.

The gene calls are TRBV29-1 and TRBJ2-3; possibly TRBD2 for D (7 bases). V lost 3 bases and J lost 4, with 14 bases in between. The length of the CDR3 is 14 residues. CDR1 SQVTM and CDR2 ANQGSEA come from the germline V gene. CDR3 bases: TGCAGCGTTGATGGTCGGGGGGCCCCAGATACGCAGTATTTT. Amino acids: CSVDGRGAPDTQYF.

The chain links TRBV3-1 (or the pseudogene TRBV3-2) to TRBJ1-3, with D perhaps matching TRBD1 (6 bases). V lost 4 bases and J 0 bases, leaving 16 bases between the germline ends. The CDR3 is 17 residues long. Germline V CDR1 and CDR2: LGHDT, YNNKEL (reference sequence). The CDR3 DNA follows: TGTGCCAGCAGCCTAATGACCACAGGGCTCTCTGGAAACACCATATATTTT. Encoded protein: CASSLMTTGLSGNTIYF.

The chain has TRBV6-5 and TRBJ2-7, with D uncertain. Trimming stripped 5 bases from V and 1 base from J, with 9 bases between. Per germline, CDR1 MNHEY and CDR2 SVGAGI. The CDR3 has 13 amino acids. CDR3 sequence: CASSPDKSYEQYF. CDR3 in DNA: TGTGCCAGCAGTCCCGACAAGTCCTACGAGCAGTACTTC.

The V and J genes are TRBV30 and TRBJ2-7; D ambiguous. This CDR3 comprises 12 residues. Per germline, CDR1 GTSNPN and CDR2 SVGIG (reference sequence). V shed 2 bases and J shed 2 bases, with 7 bases lying between them. The DNA of the CDR3 is TGTGCCTGGAGTCCCTCACCCTACGAGCAGTACTTC. Protein product: CAWSPSPYEQYF.

The CDR3 nucleotides read TGTGCCAGCCTCCATCAGGGGACTGGAAACACCATATATTTT. Its protein is CASLHQGTGNTIYF. J is TRBJ1-3 and V is TRBV19; D is perhaps TRBD1 (6 bases). The germline V gene has CDR1 LNHDA and CDR2 SQIVND (reference sequence). Deletions cut 9 bases from V and 2 bases from J, with 14 bases between. This CDR3 region has 14 residues.

The rearrangement joins TRBV19 to TRBJ1-1, with TRBD1 matching 7 bases. CDR1 is LNHDA, CDR2 SQIVND, per germline (reference sequence). The trim removed 3 bases at V and 4 bases at J, leaving 2 bases unmatched. This CDR3 comprises 13 residues. The CDR3 DNA is TGTGCCAGTAGTATGACAGGGACCACTGAAGCTTTCTTT. This gives the protein CASSMTGTTEAFF. The whole variable domain, filled in from reference TRBV19 and TRBJ1-1, reads DGGITQSPKYLFRKEGQNVTLSCEQNLNHDAMYWYRQDPGQGLRLIYYSQIVNDFQKGDIAEGYSVSREKKESFPLTVTSAQKNPTAFYLCASSMTGTTEAFFGQGTRLTVV.

This rearrangement joins TRBV9 to TRBJ1-1; D gene uncertain. The CDR3 consists of 15 residues. V lost 3 bases and J 5 bases, leaving 17 bases between the germline ends. Germline V lookup: CDR1 SGDLS, CDR2 YYNGEE. The CDR3 DNA sequence: TGTGCCAGCAGCGCGCTTGGAGGGAGGGAGACTGAAGCTTTCTTT. Amino acid sequence: CASSALGGRETEAFF. The entire variable domain, with the rest obtained from reference TRBV9 and TRBJ1-1, is as follows: DSGVTQTPKHLITATGQRVTLRCSPRSGDLSVYWYQQSLDQGLQFLIQYYNGEERAKGNILERFSAQQFPDLHSELNLSSLELGDSALYFCASSALGGRETEAFFGQGTRLTVV.

This clone was seen a few times. This chain joins TRBV29-1 and TRBJ2-3; perhaps TRBD1 as D (6 bases). CDR1 and CDR2 from the germline V gene are SQVTM and ANQGSEA. The V and J ends lost 4 bases and 6 bases respectively, with 8 bases between them. The CDR3 contains 11 residues. The CDR3 reads CSVVQGDTQYF. The CDR3 coding sequence is TGCAGCGTTGTTCAGGGGGATACGCAGTATTTT.

The V gene is TRBV5-1, the J gene TRBJ1-3, with D possibly being TRBD1 (5 bases). The germline gives CDR1 SGHRS, CDR2 YFSETQ. The CDR3 spans 16 residues. Trimming left V 1 base short and J 3 bases short, with 14 bases between. This CDR3 reads CASSLRGGYDGNTIYF. The CDR3 region has the DNA TGCGCCAGCAGCTTGAGGGGCGGTTACGATGGAAACACCATATATTTT.

This clone was detected once. This chain joins TRBV19 and TRBJ2-7; D ambiguous. V lost 7 bases and J lost 2, with 12 bases in between. The CDR3 has 13 amino acids. Germline V gene data show CDR1 as LNHDA and CDR2 as SQIVND (reference sequence). The chain's CDR3 is CASKATDTYEQYF. The CDR3 nucleotides read TGTGCCAGTAAAGCAACAGACACCTACGAGCAGTACTTC.

This clone has more than one count but fewer than ten. The chain recombines TRBV6-5 with TRBJ2-3; tentative D call: TRBD2 (6 bases). The CDR3 extends over 15 amino acids. CDR1 is MNHEY and CDR2 is SVGAGI in the germline V gene. Deletions cut 0 bases from V and 1 base from J, with 8 bases between. CDR3 region: CASSYSAGRTDTQYF. In DNA, the CDR3 is TGTGCCAGCAGTTACTCGGCGGGGCGCACAGATACGCAGTATTTT.

The rearrangement joins TRBV3-1 (or the pseudogene TRBV3-2) to TRBJ2-5, with a possible D match to TRBD2 (7 bases). V shed 6 bases and J shed 0 bases, with 14 bases lying between them. The length of the CDR3 is 15 residues. The germline gives CDR1 LGHDT, CDR2 YNNKEL (reference sequence). CDR3 sequence: CASSGGGSYQETQYF. CDR3 in DNA: TGTGCCAGCAGTGGGGGGGGCTCGTACCAAGAGACCCAGTACTTC.

The rearrangement links TRBV7-2 to TRBJ1-5; tentative D call: TRBD1 (5 bases). The CDR3 covers 16 residues. Trimming removed 1 base at V and 0 bases at J, with 10 bases between. Per the germline V gene, CDR1 is SGHTA and CDR2 is FQGNSA. The CDR3 DNA follows: TGTGCCAGCAGCTTAGAGACAGTTTATAGCAATCAGCCCCAGCATTTT. It translates to CASSLETVYSNQPQHF. Full variable domain (outside the CDR3, taken from reference TRBV7-2 and TRBJ1-5): GAGVSQSPSNKVTEKGKDVELRCDPISGHTALYWYRQSLGQGLEFLIYFQGNSAPDKSGLPSDRFSAERTGGSVSTLTIQRTQQEDSAVYLCASSLETVYSNQPQHFGDGTRLSIL.